This TCR beta chain was recovered during a study of response to subunit inactivated influenza vaccine. Regarding the study as a whole: T cells newly recruited by each seasonal influenza vaccination are few, the authors suggested.

TCRdb itself ran the RT-PCR reads through MiXCR, one entry per CDR3 protein. The sample holds about 780,000 distinct CDR3 sequences, approximately 17% seen once. This clonotype was detected a few times. Its target is unknown. This sample comprised PBMCs from blood, obtained roughly 5 days after vaccination. This TCR was recovered from a man aged 50-59 years who received an inactivated influenza vaccine.

CDR3 loop: CASSYSPYGPENIQYF. The DNA of the CDR3 is TGTGCCAGCAGTTACTCCCCCTACGGGCCGGAAAACATTCAGTACTTC. This rearrangement joins TRBV6-5 to TRBJ2-4; D gene ambiguous. The CDR3 has 16 amino acids. Trimming cost V 0 bases and J 5 bases, with 14 bases left between them. Germline CDR1 MNHEY, CDR2 SVGAGI.